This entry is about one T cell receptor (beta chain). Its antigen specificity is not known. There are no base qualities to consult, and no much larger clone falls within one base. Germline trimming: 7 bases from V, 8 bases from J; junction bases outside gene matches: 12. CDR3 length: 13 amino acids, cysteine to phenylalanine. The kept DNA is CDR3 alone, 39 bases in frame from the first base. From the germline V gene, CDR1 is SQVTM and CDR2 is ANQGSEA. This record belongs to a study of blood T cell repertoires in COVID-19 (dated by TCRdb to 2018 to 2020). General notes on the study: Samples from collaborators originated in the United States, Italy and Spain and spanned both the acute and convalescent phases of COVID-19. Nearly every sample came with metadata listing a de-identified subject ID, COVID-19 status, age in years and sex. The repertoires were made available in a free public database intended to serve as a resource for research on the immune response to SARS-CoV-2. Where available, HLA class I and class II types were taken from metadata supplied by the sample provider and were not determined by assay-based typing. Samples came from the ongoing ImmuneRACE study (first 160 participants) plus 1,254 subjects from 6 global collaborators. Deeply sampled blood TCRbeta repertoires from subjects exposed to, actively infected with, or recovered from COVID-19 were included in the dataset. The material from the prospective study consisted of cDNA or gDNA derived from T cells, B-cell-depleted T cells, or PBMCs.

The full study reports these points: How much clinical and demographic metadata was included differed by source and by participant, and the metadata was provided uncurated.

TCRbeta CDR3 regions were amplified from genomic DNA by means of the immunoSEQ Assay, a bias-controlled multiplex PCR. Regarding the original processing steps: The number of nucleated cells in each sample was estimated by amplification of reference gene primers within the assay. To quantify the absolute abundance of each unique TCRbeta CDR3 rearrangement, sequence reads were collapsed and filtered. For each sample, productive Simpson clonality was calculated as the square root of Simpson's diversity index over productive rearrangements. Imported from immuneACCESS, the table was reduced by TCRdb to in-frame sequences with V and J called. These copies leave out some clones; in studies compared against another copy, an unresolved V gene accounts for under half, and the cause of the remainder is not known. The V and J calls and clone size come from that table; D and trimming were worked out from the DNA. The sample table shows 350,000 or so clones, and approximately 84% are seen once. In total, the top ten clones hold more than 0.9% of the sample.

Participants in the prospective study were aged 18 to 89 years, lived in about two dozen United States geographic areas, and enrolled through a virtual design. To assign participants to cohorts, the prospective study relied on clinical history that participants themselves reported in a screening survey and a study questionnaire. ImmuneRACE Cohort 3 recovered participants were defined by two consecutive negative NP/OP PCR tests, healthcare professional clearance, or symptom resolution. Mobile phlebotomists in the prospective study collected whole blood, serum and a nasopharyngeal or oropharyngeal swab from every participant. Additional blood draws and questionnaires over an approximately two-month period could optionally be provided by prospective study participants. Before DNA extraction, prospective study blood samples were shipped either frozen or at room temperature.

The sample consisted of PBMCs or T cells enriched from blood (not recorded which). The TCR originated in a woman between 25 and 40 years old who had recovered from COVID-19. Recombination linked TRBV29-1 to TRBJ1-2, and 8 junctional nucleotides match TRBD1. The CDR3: CSARTGRTGGYTF. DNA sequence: TGCAGCGCCCGGACAGGGCGCACAGGAGGCTACACCTTC.